The 30 T cell receptor beta chains presented below share a single source sample, sequenced in a study of vaccination and CD4 T cells after COVID-19. Their target antigens are unknown. Treatment here: approximately 10-day PBMC culture with coronavirus spike peptide pools or control peptides (ViraFEST assay). Sequenced with the Oncomine TCR Beta short-read assay was DNA taken from cultured CD4+ T cells. TCRdb ran MiXCR on the PCR reads and lists one entry per CDR3 protein. The profile shows about 23,000 distinct CDR3 sequences, 40% to 50% of them singletons. The sequencing here drew on CD4+ T cells from blood, cultured in vitro, taken before SARS-CoV-2 vaccination. These receptors originate from a human donor who received a COVID-19 vaccine.

The chain recombines TRBV24-1 with TRBJ1-5, with 7 positions matching TRBD1. Germline V CDR1 and CDR2: KGHDR, SFDVKD. The CDR3 contains 17 residues. V shed 3 bases, J shed 7 bases, and the junction held 14 bases outside the gene matches. CDR3 in DNA: TGTGCCACCAGTGATGGAAACAGGGGAGGATTAGTACAGCCCCAGCATTTT. Translation: CATSDGNRGGLVQPQHF.

V is TRBV19 and J is TRBJ1-4; D remains ambiguous. CDR3 length equals 16 residues. Trimming shortened V by 1 base and J by 5 bases, and 14 bases separated the two germline ends. Germline CDR1 is LNHDA and CDR2 is SQIVND (reference sequence). The CDR3 loop reads CASSIVKGGLNEKLFF. DNA of the CDR3: TGTGCCAGTAGTATAGTGAAGGGTGGGCTCAATGAAAAACTGTTTTTT.

This clonotype is deemed medium-sized (0.01 to 0.1%). The chain has TRBV6-1 and TRBJ2-5; no firm D call. The V end was cut by 6 bases, the J end by 5 bases, with 10 bases between. Germline CDR1 reads MNHNS; CDR2 reads SASEGT. The CDR3 length is 12 residues. CDR3 sequence reads: CASSDTSETQYF. In nucleotides, the CDR3 is TGTGCCAGCAGCGATACCTCGGAGACCCAGTACTTC.

There are a few counts of this clonotype. This chain uses TRBV19 with TRBJ2-1; 8 bases map to TRBD2. Germline assignment: CDR1 LNHDA and CDR2 SQIVND (reference sequence). There are 14 residues in the CDR3. With V trimmed by 5 bases and J by 3 bases, 3 bases remained unmatched. The CDR3 protein is CASSLSGGYNEQFF. The CDR3 DNA is TGTGCCAGTAGTCTAAGCGGGGGCTACAATGAGCAGTTCTTC.

V gene TRBV20-1 combines with J gene TRBJ1-5, with D hard to call. This CDR3 has 17 residues. V lost 6 bases and J 5 bases, leaving 26 bases between the germline ends. Germline loops: CDR1 DFQATT, CDR2 SNEGSKA (reference sequence). The CDR3 region has the DNA TGCAGTGCAAAGTTTGGCTTAGGGCAGGATATTGATCAGCCCCAGCATTTT. It yields the protein CSAKFGLGQDIDQPQHF.

This clonotype has a handful of counts. This chain joins TRBV2 and TRBJ1-6, with D possibly matching TRBD1 (5 bases). This CDR3 has 14 residues. From germline, CDR1 is SNHLY and CDR2 FYNNEI. V was trimmed by 8 bases and J by 10 bases, leaving 18 bases between them. The CDR3 DNA sequence: TGTGCCAGCGGGGCAGGACCTTACTCCTCACCCCTCCACTTT. Its protein product is CASGAGPYSSPLHF.

This clonotype was counted a few times. The CDR3 sequence is CASAGQTYNSPLHF. In nucleotides, the CDR3 is TGTGCCAGCGCTGGACAGACCTATAATTCACCCCTCCACTTT. This chain joins TRBV19 and TRBJ1-6, with a possible D match to TRBD1 (6 bases). The V end lost 9 bases, the J end lost 2 bases, and 11 bases lay between the germline ends. This CDR3 is built from 14 residues. Germline CDR1 reads LNHDA; CDR2 reads SQIVND (reference sequence). Based on the CDR3 plus reference TRBV19 and TRBJ1-6, the full variable domain is DGGITQSPKYLFRKEGQNVTLSCEQNLNHDAMYWYRQDPGQGLRLIYYSQIVNDFQKGDIAEGYSVSREKKESFPLTVTSAQKNPTAFYLCASAGQTYNSPLHFGNGTRLTVT.

This clonotype was counted a few times. This chain links TRBV6-1 with TRBJ1-2, with D maybe TRBD1 (6 bases). The germline CDR1 and CDR2 sequences are MNHNS and SASEGT. This CDR3 comprises 12 residues. Trimming took off 1 base at V and 6 bases at J, with 6 bases between the two ends. In DNA, the CDR3 is TGTGCCAGCAGTGAAGACAGGGATGGCTACACCTTC. Translation: CASSEDRDGYTF.

This clonotype was seen more than once but under ten times. The rearrangement joins TRBV19 to TRBJ2-5; 8 positions match TRBD1. CDR3 length equals 13 residues. J lost 2 bases, V lost 5 bases, and 1 base had no gene match. Germline V gives CDR1 LNHDA, CDR2 SQIVND (reference sequence). CDR3 DNA sequence: TGTGCCAGTAGTGGGACAGGTCAAGAGACCCAGTACTTC. Its translation: CASSGTGQETQYF.

This clonotype occurred once. The rearrangement uses TRBV7-2 and TRBJ1-6; 8 bases align to TRBD1. The CDR3 is 16 residues long. Germline-derived CDR1 and CDR2 are SGHTA and FQGNSA. With 4 bases clipped from V and 3 bases from J, the junction kept 5 bases outside the gene matches. CDR3 region: CASSYGTGGYNSPLHF. The CDR3 nucleotides read TGTGCCAGCAGCTATGGGACAGGAGGCTATAATTCACCCCTCCACTTT.

Turning to this clonotype: It is likely a read error, because the conserved phenylalanine at the end of the CDR3 is missing. The chain has TRBV7-6 and TRBJ1-2; D perhaps matches TRBD1 (6 bases). This CDR3 has 14 amino acids. Per germline, CDR1 SGHVS and CDR2 FNYEAQ. With 0 bases removed from V and 5 bases from J, the gap between germline ends came to 10 bases. The CDR3 coding sequence is TGTGCCAGCAGCTTAGCCTTAGGGGGGTATGGCTACACCTCC. This codes for CASSLALGGYGYTS.

This clonotype occurred a few times. This rearrangement joins TRBV7-9 to TRBJ2-3; 8 nucleotides agree with TRBD2. Germline loops: CDR1 SEHNR, CDR2 FQNEAQ (reference sequence). CDR3 length: 17 amino acids. V was pared by 5 bases and J by 4 bases, with 14 bases of the junction left unmatched. The CDR3 loop reads CASSPARGGGTADTQYF. CDR3 bases: TGTGCCAGCAGCCCCGCCCGCGGCGGGGGGACCGCAGATACGCAGTATTTT.

The V gene is TRBV20-1, the J gene TRBJ2-1; TRBD1 is a possible D gene (6 bases). Germline loops: CDR1 DFQATT, CDR2 SNEGSKA (reference sequence). The V gene lost 6 bases and the J gene lost 1 base, with 10 bases spanning the gap. The CDR3 extends over 13 amino acids. The CDR3: CSALRGSYNEQFF. CDR3 DNA: TGCAGTGCCCTAAGGGGGTCCTACAATGAGCAGTTCTTC.

The chain carries TRBV12-3 or TRBV12-4 and TRBJ2-3, with D possibly matching TRBD1 (6 bases). V was shortened by 7 bases and J by 3 bases, with 14 bases between the two germline ends. The CDR3 is made up of 14 amino acids. In DNA, the CDR3 is TGTGCCAGCACTCCTCTCCAGGGGACAGATACGCAGTATTTT. It yields the protein CASTPLQGTDTQYF.

This chain joins TRBV2 and TRBJ2-5, with TRBD2 matching 8 bases. The CDR3 is 15 residues long. CDR1 and CDR2 from the germline V gene are SNHLY and FYNNEI. V dropped 6 bases and J dropped 1; count of bases not matched to a gene: 7. The DNA for the CDR3 is TGTGCCAGCAGCCAAGGACTAGCCCGCCAAGAGACCCAGTACTTC. Its translation: CASSQGLARQETQYF. The variable domain in full, completed from reference TRBV2 and TRBJ2-5, reads EPEVTQTPSHQVTQMGQEVILRCVPISNHLYFYWYRQILGQKVEFLVSFYNNEISEKSEIFDDQFSVERPDGSNFTLKIRSTKLEDSAMYFCASSQGLARQETQYFGPGTRLLVL.

The chain combines TRBV7-9 with TRBJ1-6; D perhaps matches TRBD1 (5 bases). The CDR3 covers 15 residues. Per germline, CDR1 SEHNR and CDR2 FQNEAQ (reference sequence). The ends were cut back, 2 bases at V and 6 bases at J, with 11 bases in the middle. For the CDR3, the DNA is TGTGCCAGCAGCTTAATGGAAGGGGTTAATTCACCCCTCCACTTT. It is translated as CASSLMEGVNSPLHF. The full variable domain, in which reference TRBV7-9 and TRBJ1-6 provide the parts outside the CDR3, is DTGVSQNPRHKITKRGQNVTFRCDPISEHNRLYWYRQTLGQGPEFLTYFQNEAQLEKSRLLSDRFSAERPKGSFSTLEIQRTEQGDSAMYLCASSLMEGVNSPLHFGNGTRLTVT.

The chain is built from TRBV5-1 and TRBJ1-6; perhaps TRBD1 as D (6 bases). V lost 4 bases and J lost 10, with 15 bases in between. CDR1 is SGHRS and CDR2 is YFSETQ in the germline V gene. The CDR3 contains 14 residues. This chain's CDR3 is CASSVDSLDSPLHF. As DNA, the CDR3 is TGCGCCAGCAGCGTGGACAGTTTGGACTCACCCCTCCACTTT.

The J gene is TRBJ1-3, the V gene TRBV5-4, with TRBD1 identical over 9 bases. This CDR3 contains 17 residues. The ends lost 3 bases at V and 2 bases at J; junction bases unmatched: 9. CDR1 is SGHNT, CDR2 YYREEE, per germline (reference sequence). The CDR3 protein is CASSSPGTGFAGNTIYF. In nucleotides, the CDR3 is TGTGCCAGCAGCTCCCCCGGGACAGGGTTTGCTGGAAACACCATATATTTT.

There are a few counts of this clonotype. The rearrangement joins TRBV7-8 to TRBJ2-7; no firm D call. Deletions cut 5 bases from V and 0 bases from J, with 14 bases between. This CDR3 comprises 15 residues. Germline CDR1 is SGHVS and CDR2 is FQNEAQ. DNA of the CDR3: TGTGCCAGCAGCGGAGACCCAGCAAGCTCCTACGAGCAGTACTTC. Protein product: CASSGDPASSYEQYF.

V is TRBV21-1 and J is TRBJ2-5; TRBD2 was called by the table and not checked on the DNA. TRBV21-1 is tagged as a pseudogene. CDR3 length: 12 amino acids. The chain's CDR3 is CASMGGGGTQYF. The CDR3 coding sequence is TGTGCCAGCATGGGCGGGGGGGGGACCCAGTACTTC.

The chain has TRBV7-3 and TRBJ2-5, with TRBD1 identical over 9 bases. The J segment lost 1 base and the V segment lost 1 base, leaving 13 bases of the junction unmatched. CDR1 SGHTA and CDR2 FQGTGA come from the germline V gene. The CDR3 covers 19 residues. CDR3 residues: CASSLKGWGTGSRQETQYF. As DNA, the CDR3 is TGTGCCAGCAGCTTAAAGGGGTGGGGGACAGGGAGCCGCCAAGAGACCCAGTACTTC.

This sequence joins TRBV9 and TRBJ2-5; D may be TRBD2 (5 bases). This CDR3 has 14 amino acids. CDR1 is SGDLS, CDR2 YYNGEE, per germline. Trimming cost V 0 bases and J 5 bases, with 11 bases left between them. CDR3 in amino acids: CASSVAAAFETQYF. The CDR3 DNA sequence: TGTGCCAGCAGCGTAGCAGCGGCGTTTGAGACCCAGTACTTC.

This clonotype was seen a handful of times. CDR3 sequence (DNA): TGTGCCAGCAAGAAGCGGGGGGGCCATGAATCTAGCACAGATACGCAGTATTTT. Translating it yields CASKKRGGHESSTDTQYF. The rearrangement uses TRBV6-1 and TRBJ2-3; TRBD2 matches 10 bases. CDR1 is MNHNS, CDR2 SASEGT, per germline. V lost 7 bases to trimming and J lost 0 bases; unmatched junction nucleotides: 13. The CDR3 is made up of 18 amino acids.

The V call is TRBV12-3 or TRBV12-4, the J call TRBJ1-2, with D possibly matching TRBD1 (5 bases). CDR3 size: 14 residues. Trimming stripped 3 bases from V and 4 bases from J, with 12 bases between. CDR3 protein: CASSFDVGGYGYTF. CDR3 DNA: TGTGCCAGCAGTTTCGACGTGGGGGGCTATGGCTACACCTTC.

This clonotype came up a few times. The chain is built from TRBV24-1 and TRBJ2-2, with 14 bases matching TRBD2. The trim removed 9 bases at V and 6 bases at J, leaving 2 bases unmatched. Germline V gene data show CDR1 as KGHDR and CDR2 as SFDVKD. The CDR3 has 14 amino acids. The CDR3: CATRGLAGAGELFF. The DNA for the CDR3 is TGTGCCACCCGGGGACTAGCGGGGGCCGGGGAGCTGTTTTTT.

The chain combines TRBV6-1 with TRBJ2-3, with D maybe TRBD2 (6 bases). CDR3 length equals 15 residues. Deletions cut 6 bases from V and 2 bases from J, with 15 bases between. The germline CDR1 and CDR2 sequences are MNHNS and SASEGT. The CDR3 spells CASSPILANTDTQYF. CDR3 DNA sequence: TGTGCCAGCAGCCCCATACTAGCAAACACAGATACGCAGTATTTT.

This clonotype appeared a few times. The chain combines TRBV19 with TRBJ1-5; D is uncertain. This CDR3 spans 17 amino acids. CDR1 is LNHDA and CDR2 is SQIVND in the germline V gene (reference sequence). With 2 bases removed from V and 0 bases from J, the gap between germline ends came to 14 bases. The CDR3 region has the DNA TGTGCCAGTAGTATAAAGCCCCTAACTTATAGCAATCAGCCCCAGCATTTT. Its translation: CASSIKPLTYSNQPQHF.

This clonotype was counted only a few times. The V call is TRBV6-2 or TRBV6-3, the J call TRBJ1-5, with D possibly being TRBD1 (5 bases). Trimming removed 7 bases from V and 4 bases from J, with 14 bases in between. The CDR3 consists of 14 residues. The germline gives CDR1 MNHEY, CDR2 SVGEGT. The DNA of the CDR3 is TGTGCCAGCACCGACGGACAAACTAATCAGCCCCAGCATTTT. Its translation: CASTDGQTNQPQHF.

With respect to this clonotype: The junction and the germline gene differ at one end; a read error may be behind it. This rearrangement joins TRBV29-1 to TRBJ1-2; perhaps TRBD1 as D (6 bases). Germline CDR1 SQVTM, CDR2 ANQGSEA. The CDR3 runs to 13 residues. CDR3 in DNA: TGCAGCGTACTCCAGGGGTGGGGCTATGGCCACACCTTC. It codes for CSVLQGWGYGHTF.

This clonotype was found a few times. The chain links TRBV10-1 to TRBJ2-3; D gene unclear. The length of the CDR3 is 13 residues. The germline CDR1 and CDR2 sequences are WNHNN and SYGVQD (reference sequence). V was pared by 0 bases and J by 6 bases, with 7 bases between. The CDR3 sequence: CASSESPRDTQYF. Written as DNA, the CDR3 is TGCGCCAGCAGTGAGTCCCCCAGGGATACGCAGTATTTT.